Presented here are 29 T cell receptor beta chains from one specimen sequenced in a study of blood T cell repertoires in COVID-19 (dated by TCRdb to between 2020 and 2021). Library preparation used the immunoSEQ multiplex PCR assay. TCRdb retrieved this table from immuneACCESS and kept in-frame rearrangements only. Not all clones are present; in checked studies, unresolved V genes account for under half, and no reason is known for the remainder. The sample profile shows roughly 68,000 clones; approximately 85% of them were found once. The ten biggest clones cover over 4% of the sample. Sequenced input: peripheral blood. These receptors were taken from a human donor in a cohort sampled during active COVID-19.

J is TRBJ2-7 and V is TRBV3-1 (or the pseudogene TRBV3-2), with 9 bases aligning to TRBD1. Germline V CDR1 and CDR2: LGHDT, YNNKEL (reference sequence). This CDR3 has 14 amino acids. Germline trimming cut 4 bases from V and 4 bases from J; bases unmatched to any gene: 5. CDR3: CASSRRDRDYEQYF. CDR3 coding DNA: TGTGCCAGCAGCCGCCGGGACAGGGATTACGAGCAGTACTTC.

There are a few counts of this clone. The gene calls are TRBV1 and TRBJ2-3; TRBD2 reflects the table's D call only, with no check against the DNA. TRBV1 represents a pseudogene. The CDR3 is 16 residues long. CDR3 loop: CTSSYTGTSGRDTQYF. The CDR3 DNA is TGCACCAGCAGCTACACCGGGACTAGCGGGAGGGATACGCAGTATTTT.

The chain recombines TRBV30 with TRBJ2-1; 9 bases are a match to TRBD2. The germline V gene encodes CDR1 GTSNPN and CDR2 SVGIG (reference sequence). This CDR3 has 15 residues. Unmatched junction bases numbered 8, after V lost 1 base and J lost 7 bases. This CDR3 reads CAWSGNSGSWNEQFF. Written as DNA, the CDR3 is TGTGCCTGGAGTGGAAATAGCGGGAGTTGGAATGAGCAGTTCTTC.

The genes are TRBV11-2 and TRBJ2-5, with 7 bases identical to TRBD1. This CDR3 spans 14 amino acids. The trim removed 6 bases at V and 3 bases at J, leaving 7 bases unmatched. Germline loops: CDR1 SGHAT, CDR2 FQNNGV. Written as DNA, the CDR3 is TGTGCCAGCAGTTTCACCGGGACAGAAGAGACCCAGTACTTC. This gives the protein CASSFTGTEETQYF.

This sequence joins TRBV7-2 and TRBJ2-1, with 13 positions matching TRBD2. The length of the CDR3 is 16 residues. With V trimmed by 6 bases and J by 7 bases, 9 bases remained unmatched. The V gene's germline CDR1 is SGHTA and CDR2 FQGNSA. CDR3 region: CASRSRTSGSYNEQFF. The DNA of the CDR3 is TGTGCCAGCAGGTCCAGGACTAGCGGGAGCTATAATGAGCAGTTCTTC.

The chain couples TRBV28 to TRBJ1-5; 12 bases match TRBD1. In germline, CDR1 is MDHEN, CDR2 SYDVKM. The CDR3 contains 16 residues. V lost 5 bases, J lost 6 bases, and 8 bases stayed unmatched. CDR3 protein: CASSRGQGARPQPQHF. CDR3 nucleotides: TGTGCCAGCAGTCGGGGACAGGGGGCGCGGCCTCAGCCCCAGCATTTT.

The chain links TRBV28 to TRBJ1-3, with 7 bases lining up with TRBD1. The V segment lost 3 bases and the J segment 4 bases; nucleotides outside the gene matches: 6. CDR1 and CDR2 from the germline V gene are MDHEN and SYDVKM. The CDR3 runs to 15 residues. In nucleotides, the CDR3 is TGTGCCAGCAGTTTTCAAACAGGGGTAGGAAACACCATATATTTT. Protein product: CASSFQTGVGNTIYF. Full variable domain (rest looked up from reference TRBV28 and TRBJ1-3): DVKVTQSSRYLVKRTGEKVFLECVQDMDHENMFWYRQDPGLGLRLIYFSYDVKMKEKGDIPEGYSVSREKKERFSLILESASTNQTSMYLCASSFQTGVGNTIYFGEGSWLTVV.

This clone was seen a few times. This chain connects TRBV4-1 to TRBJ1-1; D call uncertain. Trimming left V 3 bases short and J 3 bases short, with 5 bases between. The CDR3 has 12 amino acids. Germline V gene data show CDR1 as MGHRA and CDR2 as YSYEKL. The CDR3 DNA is TGCGCCAGCAGCCACGGGGACACTGAAGCTTTCTTT. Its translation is CASSHGDTEAFF.

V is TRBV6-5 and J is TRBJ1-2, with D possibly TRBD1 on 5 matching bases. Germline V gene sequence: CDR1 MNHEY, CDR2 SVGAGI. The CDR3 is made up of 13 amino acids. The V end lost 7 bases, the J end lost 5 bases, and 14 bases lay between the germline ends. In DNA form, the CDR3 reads TGTGCCAGCAACTCCGCGCAGGGTTATGGCTACACCTTC. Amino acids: CASNSAQGYGYTF.

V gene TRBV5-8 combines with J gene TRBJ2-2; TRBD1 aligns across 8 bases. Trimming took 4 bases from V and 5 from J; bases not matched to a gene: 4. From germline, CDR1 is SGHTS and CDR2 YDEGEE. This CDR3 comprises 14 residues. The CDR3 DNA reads TGTGCCAGCAGCCGTGACAGGGGTACCGGGGAGCTGTTTTTT. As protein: CASSRDRGTGELFF. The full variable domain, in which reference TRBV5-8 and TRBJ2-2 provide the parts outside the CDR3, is EAGVTQSPTHLIKTRGQQATLRCSPISGHTSVYWYQQALGLGLQFLLWYDEGEERNRGNFPPRFSGRQFPNYSSELNVNALELEDSALYLCASSRDRGTGELFFGEGSRLTVL.

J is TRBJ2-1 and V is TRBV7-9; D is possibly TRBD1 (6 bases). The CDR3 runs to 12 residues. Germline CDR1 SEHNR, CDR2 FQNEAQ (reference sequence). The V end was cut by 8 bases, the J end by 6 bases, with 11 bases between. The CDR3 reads CASGGRSNEQFF. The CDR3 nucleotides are TGTGCCAGCGGGGGCCGGAGCAATGAGCAGTTCTTC.

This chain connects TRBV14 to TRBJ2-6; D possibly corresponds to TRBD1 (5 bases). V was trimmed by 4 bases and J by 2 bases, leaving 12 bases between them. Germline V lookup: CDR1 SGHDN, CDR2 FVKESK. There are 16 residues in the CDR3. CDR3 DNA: TGTGCCAGCAGCCGGCCCCTGACAGCTGGGGCCAACGTCCTGACTTTC. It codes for CASSRPLTAGANVLTF.

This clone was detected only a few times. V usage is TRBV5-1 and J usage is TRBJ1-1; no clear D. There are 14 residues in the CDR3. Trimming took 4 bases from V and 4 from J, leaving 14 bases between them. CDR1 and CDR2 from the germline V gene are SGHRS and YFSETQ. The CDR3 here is CASSPYTESTEAFF. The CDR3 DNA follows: TGCGCCAGCAGCCCCTATACAGAATCCACTGAAGCTTTCTTT.

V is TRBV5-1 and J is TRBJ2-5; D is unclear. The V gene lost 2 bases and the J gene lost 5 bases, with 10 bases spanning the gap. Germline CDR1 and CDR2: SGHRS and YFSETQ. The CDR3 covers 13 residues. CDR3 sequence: CASSFGFKETQYF. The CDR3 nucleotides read TGCGCCAGCAGCTTCGGGTTTAAGGAGACCCAGTACTTC.

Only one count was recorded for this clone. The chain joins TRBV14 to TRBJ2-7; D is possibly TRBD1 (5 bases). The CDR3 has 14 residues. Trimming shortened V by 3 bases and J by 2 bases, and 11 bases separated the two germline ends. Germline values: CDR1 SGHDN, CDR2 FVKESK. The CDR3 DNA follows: TGTGCCAGCAGCCAGACAGATTCGGCCTACGAGCAGTACTTC. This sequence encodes CASSQTDSAYEQYF.

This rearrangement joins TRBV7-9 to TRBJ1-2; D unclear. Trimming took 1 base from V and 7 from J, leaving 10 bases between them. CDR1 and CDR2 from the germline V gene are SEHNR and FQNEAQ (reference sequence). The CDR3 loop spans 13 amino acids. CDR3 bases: TGTGCCAGCAGCTTAGTTGGGCCCGGTGGCTACACCTTC. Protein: CASSLVGPGGYTF.

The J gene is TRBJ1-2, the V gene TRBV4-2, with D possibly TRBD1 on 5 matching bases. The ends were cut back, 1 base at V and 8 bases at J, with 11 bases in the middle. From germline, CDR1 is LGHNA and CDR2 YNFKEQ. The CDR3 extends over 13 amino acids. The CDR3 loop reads CASSQGRQTGYTF. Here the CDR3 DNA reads TGTGCCAGCAGCCAAGGGAGACAGACCGGCTACACCTTC.

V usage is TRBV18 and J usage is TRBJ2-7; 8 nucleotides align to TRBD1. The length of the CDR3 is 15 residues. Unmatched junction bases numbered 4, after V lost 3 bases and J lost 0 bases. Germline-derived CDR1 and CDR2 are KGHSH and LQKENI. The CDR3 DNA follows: TGTGCCAGCTCACCGGGACAGGTTATCTCCTACGAGCAGTACTTC. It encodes CASSPGQVISYEQYF.

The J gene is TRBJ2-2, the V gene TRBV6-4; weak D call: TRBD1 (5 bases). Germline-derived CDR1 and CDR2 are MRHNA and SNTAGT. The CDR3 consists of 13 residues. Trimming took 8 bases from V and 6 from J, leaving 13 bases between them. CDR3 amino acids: CASHRPGPGELFF. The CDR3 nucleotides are TGTGCCAGCCATCGGCCAGGGCCCGGGGAGCTGTTTTTT.

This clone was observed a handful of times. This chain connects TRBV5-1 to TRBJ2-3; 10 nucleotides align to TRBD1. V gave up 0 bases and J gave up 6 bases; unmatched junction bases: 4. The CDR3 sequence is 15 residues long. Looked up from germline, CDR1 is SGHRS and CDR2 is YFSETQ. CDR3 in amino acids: CASSLVTGGGDTQYF. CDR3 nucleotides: TGCGCCAGCAGCTTGGTGACAGGGGGCGGTGATACGCAGTATTTT.

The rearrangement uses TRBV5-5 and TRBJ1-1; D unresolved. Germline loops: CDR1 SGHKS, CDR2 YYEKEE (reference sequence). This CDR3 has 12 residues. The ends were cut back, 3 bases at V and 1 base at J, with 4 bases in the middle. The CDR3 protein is CASSWRNTEAFF. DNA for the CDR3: TGTGCCAGCAGCTGGAGGAACACTGAAGCTTTCTTT.

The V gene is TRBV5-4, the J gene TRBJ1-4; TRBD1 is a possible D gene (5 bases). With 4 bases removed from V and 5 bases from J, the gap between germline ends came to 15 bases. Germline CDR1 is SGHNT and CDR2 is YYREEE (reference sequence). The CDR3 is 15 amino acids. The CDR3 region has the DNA TGTGCCAGCAGCCTCTCGGGACTGACGAATGAAAAACTGTTTTTT. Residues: CASSLSGLTNEKLFF.

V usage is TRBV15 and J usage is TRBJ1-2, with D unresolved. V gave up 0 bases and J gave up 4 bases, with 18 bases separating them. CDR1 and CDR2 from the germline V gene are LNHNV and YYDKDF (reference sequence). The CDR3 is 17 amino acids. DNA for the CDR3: TGTGCCACCAGCAGAGATCCACAAGCTATGCGGGGCTATGGCTACACCTTC. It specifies CATSRDPQAMRGYGYTF.

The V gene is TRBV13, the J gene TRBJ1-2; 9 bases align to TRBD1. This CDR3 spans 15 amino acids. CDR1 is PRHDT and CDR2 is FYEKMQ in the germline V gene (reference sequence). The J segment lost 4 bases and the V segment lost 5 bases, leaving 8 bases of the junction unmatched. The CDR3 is CASSGRQGGFYGYTF. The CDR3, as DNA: TGTGCCAGCAGCGGCAGACAGGGGGGCTTCTATGGCTACACCTTC.

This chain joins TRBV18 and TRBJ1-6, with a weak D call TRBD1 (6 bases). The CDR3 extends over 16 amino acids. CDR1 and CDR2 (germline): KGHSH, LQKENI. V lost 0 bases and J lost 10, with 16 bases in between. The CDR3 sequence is CASSPPSQGKVSPLHF. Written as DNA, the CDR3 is TGTGCCAGCTCACCACCGTCGCAGGGGAAGGTCTCACCCCTCCACTTT.

CDR3 residues: CASSGQVGKLGNTIYF. CDR3 nucleotides: TGTGCCAGCAGTGGACAGGTCGGGAAACTTGGAAACACCATATATTTT. V is TRBV6-6 and J is TRBJ1-3, with 7 bases identical to TRBD1. Germline V CDR1 and CDR2: MNHNY, SVGAGI (reference sequence). The CDR3 loop spans 16 amino acids. V shed 5 bases, J shed 3 bases, and the junction held 10 bases outside the gene matches.

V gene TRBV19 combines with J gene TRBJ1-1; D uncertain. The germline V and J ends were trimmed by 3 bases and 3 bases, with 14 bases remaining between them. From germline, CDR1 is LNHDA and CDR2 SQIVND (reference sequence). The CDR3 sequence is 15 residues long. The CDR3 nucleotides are TGTGCCAGTAGTATCTCGGGGTTTTCCGACACTGAAGCTTTCTTT. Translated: CASSISGFSDTEAFF. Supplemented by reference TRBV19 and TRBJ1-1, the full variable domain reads DGGITQSPKYLFRKEGQNVTLSCEQNLNHDAMYWYRQDPGQGLRLIYYSQIVNDFQKGDIAEGYSVSREKKESFPLTVTSAQKNPTAFYLCASSISGFSDTEAFFGQGTRLTVV.

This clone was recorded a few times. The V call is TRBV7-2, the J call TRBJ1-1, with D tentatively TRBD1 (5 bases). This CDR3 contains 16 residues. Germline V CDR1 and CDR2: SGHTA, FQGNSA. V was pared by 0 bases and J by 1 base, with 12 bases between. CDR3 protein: CASSLARGGRNTEAFF. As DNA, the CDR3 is TGTGCCAGCAGCTTAGCCCGGGGGGGGAGGAACACTGAAGCTTTCTTT.

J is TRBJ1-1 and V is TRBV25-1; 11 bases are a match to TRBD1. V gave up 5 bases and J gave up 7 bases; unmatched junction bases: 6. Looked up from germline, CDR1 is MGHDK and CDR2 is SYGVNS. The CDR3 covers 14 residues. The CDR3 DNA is TGTGCCAGCAGTCCCCCGGGACAGGGGGGTGAAGCTTTCTTT. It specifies CASSPPGQGGEAFF.